The 23 T cell receptor beta chains in this list originate from one sample, sequenced in a study of monozygotic twins with cystic fibrosis. Clones were read by immunoSEQ multiplex PCR, and TCRdb kept only the in-frame ones, dropping some. The sample shows about 29,000 clones, approximately 86% of them seen only once. The sequencing sample was made of blood. These receptors were taken from a girl aged 2-9 years with cystic fibrosis.

This sequence joins TRBV14 and TRBJ1-2; D is undetermined. The CDR3 extends over 13 amino acids. Germline values: CDR1 SGHDN, CDR2 FVKESK. V gave up 5 bases and J gave up 1 base, with 8 bases separating them. This CDR3 is CASSFTDNYGYTF. DNA of the CDR3: TGTGCCAGCAGCTTCACGGATAACTATGGCTACACCTTC.

The chain uses TRBV19 and TRBJ1-2, with no clear D. Germline assignment: CDR1 LNHDA and CDR2 SQIVND (reference sequence). Between the trimmed V and J ends, which lost 3 bases and 3 bases, there was a span of 11 bases. The CDR3 has 14 amino acids. CDR3 in DNA: TGTGCCAGTAGTATCTCCGGACCGGACTATGGCTACACCTTC. Translating gives CASSISGPDYGYTF.

This clone was counted a few times. This sequence joins TRBV4-1 and TRBJ2-1; 9 bases fit TRBD2. J was trimmed by 7 bases and V by 1 base; bases with no gene match: 8. The CDR3 length is 16 residues. The germline V gene has CDR1 MGHRA and CDR2 YSYEKL. Here the CDR3 DNA reads TGCGCCAGCAGCCAAGCCCTAGCGGGATTGGGGAATGAGCAGTTCTTC. It specifies CASSQALAGLGNEQFF.

The chain carries TRBV9 and TRBJ2-1; 7 nucleotides agree with TRBD2. The CDR3 is 16 amino acids. CDR1 SGDLS and CDR2 YYNGEE come from the germline V gene. Unmatched junction bases numbered 5, after V lost 0 bases and J lost 2 bases. The CDR3 bases are TGTGCCAGCAGCGTAGGTGGGACTACTGCCTACAATGAGCAGTTCTTC. Translating it yields CASSVGGTTAYNEQFF.

This chain joins TRBV4-1 and TRBJ1-1; D is perhaps TRBD1 (5 bases). Per germline, CDR1 MGHRA and CDR2 YSYEKL. Trimming stripped 4 bases from V and 3 bases from J, with 24 bases between. This CDR3 region has 18 residues. The CDR3 bases are TGCGCCAGCAGCCCCAGCCAGCTAGGCCGGGGGGATTACACTGAAGCTTTCTTT. It is translated as CASSPSQLGRGDYTEAFF.

V and J are TRBV27 and TRBJ2-7; 8 bases are a match to TRBD1. CDR1 is MNHEY and CDR2 is SMNVEV in the germline V gene (reference sequence). The CDR3 runs 16 residues. J was trimmed by 2 bases and V by 6 bases; bases with no gene match: 12. This chain's CDR3 is CASSLGPGTGTYEQYF. In DNA, the CDR3 is TGTGCCAGCAGCCTCGGTCCCGGGACAGGAACCTACGAGCAGTACTTC.

This chain joins TRBV11-2 and TRBJ1-6; D is ambiguous. This CDR3 has 14 residues. CDR1 and CDR2 (germline): SGHAT, FQNNGV. Between the trimmed V and J ends, which lost 3 bases and 7 bases, there was a span of 10 bases. Written as DNA, the CDR3 is TGTGCCAGCAGCTTCTCCGACGGCAATTCACCCCTCCACTTT. This sequence encodes CASSFSDGNSPLHF.

This clone was seen only once. The J gene is TRBJ2-7, the V gene TRBV6-6; the D gene is possibly TRBD2 (6 bases). CDR3 length: 12 residues. CDR1 is MNHNY and CDR2 is SVGAGI in the germline V gene (reference sequence). Trimming cost V 8 bases and J 7 bases, with 15 bases left between them. The CDR3 nucleotides read TGTGCCAGCCGGGAGAGAGAACGGGAGCAGTACTTC. Protein product: CASREREREQYF.

The gene calls are TRBV6-1 and TRBJ1-2; 9 positions agree with TRBD1. J gave up 5 bases and V 3 bases, and 4 bases lay outside the gene matches. CDR3 length: 14 amino acids. The V gene's germline CDR1 is MNHNS and CDR2 SASEGT. As DNA, the CDR3 is TGTGCCAGCAGTGATAGGGACAGGGTTTATGGCTACACCTTC. Its translation is CASSDRDRVYGYTF.

CDR3 in DNA: TGTGCCAGTAACCCGACAGGGGGCACAGATACGCAGTATTTT. As protein: CASNPTGGTDTQYF. The chain employs TRBV19 and TRBJ2-3, with 8 positions matching TRBD1. Germline V gene lookup returns CDR1 LNHDA and CDR2 SQIVND (reference sequence). After removal of 7 bases from V and 1 base from J, the junction contained 4 bases not matched to a gene. There are 14 residues in the CDR3.

A single count supports this clone. The chain uses TRBV18 and TRBJ2-7, with 7 bases that match TRBD2. V dropped 3 bases and J dropped 3; count of bases not matched to a gene: 5. Per germline, CDR1 KGHSH and CDR2 LQKENI. The CDR3 extends over 14 amino acids. As DNA, the CDR3 is TGTGCCAGCTCACCCCTAGCGGCCAACTACGAGCAGTACTTC. Translated: CASSPLAANYEQYF.

The chain combines TRBV2 with TRBJ1-2; 8 bases match TRBD1. The CDR3 covers 15 residues. Germline CDR1 reads SNHLY; CDR2 reads FYNNEI. The V and J ends lost 6 bases and 4 bases, in that order; junction bases with no gene match: 10. This CDR3 is CASRRRQGMGYGYTF. The CDR3 DNA follows: TGTGCCAGCAGGAGGCGACAGGGGATGGGCTATGGCTACACCTTC.

This clone was counted a single time. The rearrangement joins TRBV2 to TRBJ2-7; D unclear. V was pared by 8 bases and J by 4 bases, with 12 bases between. The CDR3 extends over 12 amino acids. Germline CDR1 and CDR2: SNHLY and FYNNEI. Here the CDR3 reads CASRSSDYEQYF. The CDR3 bases are TGTGCCAGCCGTTCCTCCGATTACGAGCAGTACTTC. Based on the CDR3 plus reference TRBV2 and TRBJ2-7, the full variable domain is EPEVTQTPSHQVTQMGQEVILRCVPISNHLYFYWYRQILGQKVEFLVSFYNNEISEKSEIFDDQFSVERPDGSNFTLKIRSTKLEDSAMYFCASRSSDYEQYFGPGTRLTVT.

The chain is built from TRBV25-1 and TRBJ2-7, with a weak D call TRBD2 (5 bases). This CDR3 spans 16 amino acids. The V end was cut by 0 bases, the J end by 0 bases, with 12 bases between. Germline values: CDR1 MGHDK, CDR2 SYGVNS. CDR3 in amino acids: CASSEYFGDYSYEQYF. The CDR3, as DNA: TGTGCCAGCAGTGAATATTTCGGGGATTACTCCTACGAGCAGTACTTC.

The chain combines TRBV15 with TRBJ1-2; TRBD1 aligns across 9 bases. V trimming: 5 bases; J trimming: 2 bases; junction bases outside the gene matches: 6. The CDR3 contains 15 residues. Germline CDR1 LNHNV, CDR2 YYDKDF (reference sequence). Here the CDR3 reads CATSVSGQGNYGYTF. The CDR3 coding sequence is TGTGCCACCAGCGTCTCGGGACAGGGAAACTATGGCTACACCTTC.

The chain has TRBV6-5 and TRBJ1-3; tentatively, D is TRBD1 (6 bases). Germline CDR1 reads MNHEY; CDR2 reads SVGAGI. This CDR3 spans 14 amino acids. Between the trimmed V and J ends, which lost 2 bases and 4 bases, there was a span of 9 bases. CDR3 sequence (DNA): TGTGCCAGCAGTTACGGCAGGGGCGGAAACACCATATATTTT. Its protein product is CASSYGRGGNTIYF.

J is TRBJ2-7 and V is TRBV5-1; no reliable D call. This CDR3 spans 12 amino acids. Per the germline V gene, CDR1 is SGHRS and CDR2 is YFSETQ. V was cut by 5 bases and J by 2 bases, with 8 bases left in between. CDR3 in DNA: TGCGCCAGCAGTGCCAACGCCTACGAGCAGTACTTC. Its translation: CASSANAYEQYF.

The chain is built from TRBV4-1 and TRBJ1-1; D gene unclear. V lost 1 base and J lost 1, with 13 bases in between. The CDR3 sequence is 16 residues long. Germline lookup yields CDR1 MGHRA and CDR2 YSYEKL. DNA of the CDR3: TGCGCCAGCAGCCAAGGGGGTCCCGCGACGAACACTGAAGCTTTCTTT. Its translation is CASSQGGPATNTEAFF.

This sequence joins TRBV5-1 and TRBJ1-4; 9 bases are shared with TRBD1. The germline CDR1 and CDR2 sequences are SGHRS and YFSETQ. J lost 8 bases, V lost 5 bases, and 7 bases had no gene match. The CDR3 is 14 amino acids. CDR3 sequence reads: CASSPGTGYEKLFF. In DNA form, the CDR3 reads TGCGCCAGCAGTCCCGGGACAGGGTACGAAAAACTGTTTTTT.

V and J are TRBV5-6 and TRBJ2-7, with no clear D. Deletions cut 4 bases from V and 3 bases from J, with 8 bases between. The germline gives CDR1 SGHDT, CDR2 YYEEEE. This CDR3 is 12 amino acids long. CDR3 DNA: TGTGCCAGCAGCCAACTCGACTACGAGCAGTACTTC. Translating it yields CASSQLDYEQYF.

This clone was counted a few times. The chain couples TRBV6-1 to TRBJ1-2; the match to TRBD1 covers 7 bases. Germline assignment: CDR1 MNHNS and CDR2 SASEGT. J was trimmed by 7 bases and V by 7 bases; bases with no gene match: 6. The CDR3 sequence is 12 residues long. Here the CDR3 DNA reads TGTGCCAGCACCGACAGGGTAGCTGGCTACACCTTC. The encoded protein is CASTDRVAGYTF.

As DNA, the CDR3 is TGTGCCAGCAGTTTACCCAATAATTCACCCCTCCACTTT. It encodes CASSLPNNSPLHF. The chain recombines TRBV28 with TRBJ1-6, with no clear D. The CDR3 loop spans 13 amino acids. Trimming took 2 bases from V and 5 from J, leaving 4 bases between them. Per germline, CDR1 MDHEN and CDR2 SYDVKM.

The rearrangement uses TRBV10-1 and TRBJ2-7; 12 nucleotides align to TRBD2. The trim removed 0 bases at V and 6 bases at J, leaving 3 bases unmatched. The CDR3 has 15 amino acids. The V gene's germline CDR1 is WNHNN and CDR2 SYGVQD (reference sequence). CDR3 protein: CASSESRLAGVEQYF. CDR3 nucleotide sequence: TGCGCCAGCAGTGAGTCGCGACTAGCGGGAGTCGAGCAGTACTTC.